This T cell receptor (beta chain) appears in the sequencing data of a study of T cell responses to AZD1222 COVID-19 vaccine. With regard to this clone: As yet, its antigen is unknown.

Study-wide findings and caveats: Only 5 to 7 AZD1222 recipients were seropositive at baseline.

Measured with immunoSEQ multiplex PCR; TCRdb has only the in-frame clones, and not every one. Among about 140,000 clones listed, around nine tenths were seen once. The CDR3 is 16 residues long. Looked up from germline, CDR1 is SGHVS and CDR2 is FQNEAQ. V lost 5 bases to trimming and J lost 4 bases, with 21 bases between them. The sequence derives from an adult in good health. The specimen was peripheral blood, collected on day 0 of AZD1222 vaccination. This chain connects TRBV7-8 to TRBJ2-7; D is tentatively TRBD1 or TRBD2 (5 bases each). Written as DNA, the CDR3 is TGTGCCAGCAGCCGAGCGCCCGGGACCAAAATTTACGAGCAGTACTTC. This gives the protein CASSRAPGTKIYEQYF.